This entry lists 10 T cell receptor beta chains sequenced from one sample in a study of cytomegalovirus exposure and HLA in healthy donors. Only in-frame clones appear in the TCRdb table, and some are missing; sequencing was by immunoSEQ multiplex PCR. The sample has about 72,000 clones, 94% seen once. Material: PBMCs. The receptors derive from a woman aged 18-30 years in good health and CMV-seropositive.

This chain uses TRBV30 with TRBJ2-3; D may be TRBD2 (7 bases). There are 15 residues in the CDR3. Trimming left V 4 bases short and J 3 bases short, with 17 bases between. Germline V CDR1 and CDR2: GTSNPN, SVGIG (reference sequence). CDR3 loop: CAWTRVGGATDTQYF. The CDR3, as DNA: TGTGCCTGGACTCGCGTAGGGGGGGCGACAGATACGCAGTATTTT.

The CDR3 loop reads CASSQEETSASYEQYF. The CDR3 nucleotides read TGCGCCAGCAGCCAAGAAGAGACTAGCGCCTCCTACGAGCAGTACTTC. The chain links TRBV4-1 to TRBJ2-7, with 8 positions matching TRBD2. The CDR3 totals 16 residues. V lost 0 bases to trimming and J lost 0 bases; unmatched junction nucleotides: 4. Germline CDR1 is MGHRA and CDR2 is YSYEKL.

V usage is TRBV5-6 and J usage is TRBJ1-1; D perhaps matches TRBD1 (5 bases). Per germline, CDR1 SGHDT and CDR2 YYEEEE. Trimming cost V 4 bases and J 3 bases, with 10 bases left between them. The CDR3 has 13 residues. This chain's CDR3 is CASSLGEYTEAFF. CDR3 bases: TGTGCCAGCAGCCTGGGGGAGTACACTGAAGCTTTCTTT. The variable domain in full, completed from reference TRBV5-6 and TRBJ1-1, reads DAGVTQSPTHLIKTRGQQVTLRCSPKSGHDTVSWYQQALGQGPQFIFQYYEEEERQRGNFPDRFSGHQFPNYSSELNVNALLLGDSALYLCASSLGEYTEAFFGQGTRLTVV.

In the case of this clone: Distinct nucleotide sequences in the sample also encode this CDR3. The chain has TRBV7-9 and TRBJ1-1, with D hard to call. V was shortened by 6 bases and J by 4 bases, with 12 bases between the two germline ends. This CDR3 is 13 amino acids long. Germline lookup yields CDR1 SEHNR and CDR2 FQNEAQ (reference sequence). The CDR3 region has the DNA TGTGCCAGCAGTTCCGGGGAACTCACTGAAGCTTTCTTT. Residues: CASSSGELTEAFF.

The rearrangement joins TRBV7-9 to TRBJ1-6; TRBD1 aligns across 8 bases. The CDR3 is made up of 14 amino acids. With 5 bases clipped from V and 10 bases from J, the junction kept 7 bases outside the gene matches. Germline CDR1 and CDR2: SEHNR and FQNEAQ (reference sequence). The CDR3 sequence: CASSKTGAHSPLHF. The CDR3, as DNA: TGTGCCAGCAGCAAGACAGGGGCTCACTCACCCCTCCACTTT.

In its sample, this clone was seen once. The chain recombines TRBV6-5 with TRBJ2-7; D gene ambiguous. The CDR3 has 14 residues. Germline CDR1 is MNHEY and CDR2 is SVGAGI. V was pared by 0 bases and J by 7 bases, with 13 bases between. The CDR3 is CASSYSGEMTEQYF. The CDR3 DNA reads as TGTGCCAGCAGTTACTCGGGCGAGATGACGGAGCAGTACTTC.

The CDR3 DNA is TGTGCCAGCAGCTTGGGGGGAGGAGGATTTAATGAAAAACTGTTTTTT. This encodes CASSLGGGGFNEKLFF. The rearrangement links TRBV5-5 to TRBJ1-4; no clear D gene. Germline V CDR1 and CDR2: SGHKS, YYEKEE (reference sequence). Trimming cost V 0 bases and J 4 bases, with 13 bases left between them. The CDR3 has 16 amino acids.

The genes are TRBV18 and TRBJ1-2, with TRBD1 identical over 8 bases. The CDR3 is 15 amino acids. Unmatched junction bases numbered 9, after V lost 3 bases and J lost 6 bases. The germline CDR1 and CDR2 sequences are KGHSH and LQKENI. The CDR3 region has the DNA TGTGCCAGCTCACCGCGGACAGGGTCTGGCGATGGCTACACCTTC. Its protein is CASSPRTGSGDGYTF. Full variable domain (rest looked up from reference TRBV18 and TRBJ1-2): NAGVMQNPRHLVRRRGQEARLRCSPMKGHSHVYWYRQLPEEGLKFMVYLQKENIIDESGMPKERFSAEFPKEGPSILRIQQVVRGDSAAYFCASSPRTGSGDGYTFGSGTRLTVV.

The J gene is TRBJ2-1, the V gene TRBV5-1; D not resolved. V was pared by 0 bases and J by 0 bases, with 7 bases between. CDR3 size: 15 residues. Germline V gene lookup returns CDR1 SGHRS and CDR2 YFSETQ. The CDR3 is CASSLDPSSYNEQFF. CDR3 nucleotide sequence: TGCGCCAGCAGCTTGGACCCTAGCTCCTACAATGAGCAGTTCTTC.

This sequence joins TRBV4-3 and TRBJ1-1, with 7 bases that match TRBD1. Germline V gives CDR1 LGHNA, CDR2 YSLEER. Trimming at V came to 3 bases and at J to 3 bases, leaving 10 bases not matched to a gene. This CDR3 is built from 16 residues. The CDR3 protein is CASSQLNRGVDTEAFF. Written as DNA, the CDR3 is TGCGCCAGCAGCCAGCTTAACAGGGGAGTGGACACTGAAGCTTTCTTT.